This TCR beta chain was recovered during a study of control samples from healthy donors and cancer patients. Germline values: CDR1 MNHEY, CDR2 SVGEGT. V trimming: 2 bases; J trimming: 4 bases; junction bases outside the gene matches: 3. The CDR3 extends over 16 amino acids. Produced via immunoSEQ multiplex PCR; TCRdb's table is partial and in-frame only. In the table there are 15,000 to 17,000 clones, about 90% of which are singletons. The chain carries TRBV6-2 or TRBV6-3 and TRBJ2-1; 12 bases align to TRBD2. This clonotype originated in a woman in her seventies with colorectal cancer. The sequencing input was PBMCs. Here the CDR3 reads CASSYGLAGGYNEQFF. The CDR3, as DNA: TGTGCCAGCAGTTACGGGCTAGCGGGAGGGTACAATGAGCAGTTCTTC.